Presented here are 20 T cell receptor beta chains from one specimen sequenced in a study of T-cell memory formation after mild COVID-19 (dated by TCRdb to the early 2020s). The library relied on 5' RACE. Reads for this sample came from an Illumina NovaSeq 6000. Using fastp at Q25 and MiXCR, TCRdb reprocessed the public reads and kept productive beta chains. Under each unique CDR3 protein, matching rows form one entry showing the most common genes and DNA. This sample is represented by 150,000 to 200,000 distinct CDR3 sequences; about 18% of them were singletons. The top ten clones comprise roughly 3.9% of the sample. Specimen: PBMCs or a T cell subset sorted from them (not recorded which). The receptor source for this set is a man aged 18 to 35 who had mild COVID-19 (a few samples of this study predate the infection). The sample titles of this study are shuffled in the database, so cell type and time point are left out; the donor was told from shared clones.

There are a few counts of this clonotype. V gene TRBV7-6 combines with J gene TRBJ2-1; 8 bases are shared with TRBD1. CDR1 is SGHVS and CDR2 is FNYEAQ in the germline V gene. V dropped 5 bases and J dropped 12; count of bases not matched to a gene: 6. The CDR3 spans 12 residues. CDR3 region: CASSPGGKRQFF. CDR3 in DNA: TGTGCCAGCAGCCCAGGGGGCAAGAGGCAGTTCTTC.

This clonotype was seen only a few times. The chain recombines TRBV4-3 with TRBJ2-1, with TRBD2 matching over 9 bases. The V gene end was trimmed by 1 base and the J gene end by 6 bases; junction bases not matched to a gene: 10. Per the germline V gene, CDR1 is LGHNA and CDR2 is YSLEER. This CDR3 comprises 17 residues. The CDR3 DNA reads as TGCGCCAGCAGCCAAGGCCCCCAAGCGGGGGGCACCAATGAGCAGTTCTTC. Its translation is CASSQGPQAGGTNEQFF.

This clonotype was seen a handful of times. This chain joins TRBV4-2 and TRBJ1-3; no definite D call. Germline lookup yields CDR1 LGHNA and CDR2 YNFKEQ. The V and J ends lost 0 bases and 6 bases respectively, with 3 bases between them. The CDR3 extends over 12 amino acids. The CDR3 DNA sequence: TGTGCCAGCAGCCAAGATGAAAACACCATATATTTT. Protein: CASSQDENTIYF.

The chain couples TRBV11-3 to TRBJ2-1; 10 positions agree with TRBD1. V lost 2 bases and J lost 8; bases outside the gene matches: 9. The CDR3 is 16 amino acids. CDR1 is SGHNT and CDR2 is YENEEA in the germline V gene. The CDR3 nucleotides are TGTGCCAGCAGCTTAAAGGCCGGGACAGGGGCTCATGAGCAGTTCTTC. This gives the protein CASSLKAGTGAHEQFF. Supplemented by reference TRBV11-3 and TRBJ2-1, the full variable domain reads EAGVVQSPRYKIIEKKQPVAFWCNPISGHNTLYWYLQNLGQGPELLIRYENEEAVDDSQLPKDRFSAERLKGVDSTLKIQPAELGDSAVYLCASSLKAGTGAHEQFFGPGTRLTVL.

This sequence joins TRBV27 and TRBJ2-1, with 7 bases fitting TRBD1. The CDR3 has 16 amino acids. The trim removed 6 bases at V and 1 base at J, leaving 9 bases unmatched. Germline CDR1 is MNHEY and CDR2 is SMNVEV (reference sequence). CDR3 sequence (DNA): TGTGCCAGCAGCCGAACCCCAGGGGGTTCCTACAATGAGCAGTTCTTC. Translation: CASSRTPGGSYNEQFF.

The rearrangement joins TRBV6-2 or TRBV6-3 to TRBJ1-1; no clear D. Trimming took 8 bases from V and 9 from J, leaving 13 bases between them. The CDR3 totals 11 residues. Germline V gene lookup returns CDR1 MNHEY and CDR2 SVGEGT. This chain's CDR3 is CASHDRSQAFF. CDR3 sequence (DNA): TGTGCCAGCCATGACCGTAGCCAAGCTTTCTTT.

CDR3 coding DNA: TGCGCCAGCAGCTCGGGTGTTAGGGATTCACCCCTCCACTTT. This encodes CASSSGVRDSPLHF. The chain is built from TRBV5-1 and TRBJ1-6; D ambiguous. Germline V gives CDR1 SGHRS, CDR2 YFSETQ. V gave up 3 bases and J gave up 8 bases, with 12 bases separating them. CDR3 length equals 14 residues. Full variable domain (outside the CDR3, taken from reference TRBV5-1 and TRBJ1-6): KAGVTQTPRYLIKTRGQQVTLSCSPISGHRSVSWYQQTPGQGLQFLFEYFSETQRNKGNFPGRFSGRQFSNSRSEMNVSTLELGDSALYLCASSSGVRDSPLHFGNGTRLTVT.

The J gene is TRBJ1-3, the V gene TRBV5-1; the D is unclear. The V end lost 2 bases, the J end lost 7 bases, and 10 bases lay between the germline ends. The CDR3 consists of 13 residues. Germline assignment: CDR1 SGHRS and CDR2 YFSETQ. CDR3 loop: CASSLTGSNTIYF. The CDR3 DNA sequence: TGCGCCAGCAGCTTAACCGGGTCGAACACCATATATTTT. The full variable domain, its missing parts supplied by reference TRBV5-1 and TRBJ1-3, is KAGVTQTPRYLIKTRGQQVTLSCSPISGHRSVSWYQQTPGQGLQFLFEYFSETQRNKGNFPGRFSGRQFSNSRSEMNVSTLELGDSALYLCASSLTGSNTIYFGEGSWLTVV.

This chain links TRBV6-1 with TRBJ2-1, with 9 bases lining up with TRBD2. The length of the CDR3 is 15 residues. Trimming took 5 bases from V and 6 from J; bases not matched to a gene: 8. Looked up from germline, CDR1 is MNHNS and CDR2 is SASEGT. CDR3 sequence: CASSYYRAGGNEQFF. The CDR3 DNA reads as TGTGCCAGCAGTTATTACAGAGCGGGGGGCAATGAGCAGTTCTTC.

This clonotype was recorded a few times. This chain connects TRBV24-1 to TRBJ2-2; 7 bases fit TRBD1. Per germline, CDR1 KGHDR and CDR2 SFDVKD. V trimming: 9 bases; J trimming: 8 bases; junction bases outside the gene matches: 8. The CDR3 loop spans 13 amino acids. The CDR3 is CATDRDVGGELFF. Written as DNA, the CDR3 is TGTGCCACCGACAGGGACGTAGGAGGGGAGCTGTTTTTT.

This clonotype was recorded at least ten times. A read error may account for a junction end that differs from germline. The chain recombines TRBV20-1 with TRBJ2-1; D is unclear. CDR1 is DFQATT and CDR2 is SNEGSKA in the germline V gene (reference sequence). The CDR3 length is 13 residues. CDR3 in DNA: TGCAGTGCAAGAGTCTCGGCAGGAGCTGAGCAGTTCTTC. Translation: CSARVSAGAEQFF.

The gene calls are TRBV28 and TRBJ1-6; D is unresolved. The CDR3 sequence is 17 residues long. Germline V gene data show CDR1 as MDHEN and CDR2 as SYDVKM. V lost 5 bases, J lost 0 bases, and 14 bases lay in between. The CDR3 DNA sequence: TGTGCCAGCAGTACTCTAGCGTGGAGCTCCTATAATTCACCCCTCCACTTT. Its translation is CASSTLAWSSYNSPLHF.

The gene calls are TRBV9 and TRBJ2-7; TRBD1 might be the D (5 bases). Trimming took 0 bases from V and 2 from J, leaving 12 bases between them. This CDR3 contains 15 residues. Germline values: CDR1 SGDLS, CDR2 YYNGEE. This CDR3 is CASSVESGNTYEQYF. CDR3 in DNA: TGTGCCAGCAGCGTAGAGTCAGGGAACACCTACGAGCAGTACTTC. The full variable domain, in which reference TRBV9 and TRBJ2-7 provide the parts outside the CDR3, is DSGVTQTPKHLITATGQRVTLRCSPRSGDLSVYWYQQSLDQGLQFLIQYYNGEERAKGNILERFSAQQFPDLHSELNLSSLELGDSALYFCASSVESGNTYEQYFGPGTRLTVT.

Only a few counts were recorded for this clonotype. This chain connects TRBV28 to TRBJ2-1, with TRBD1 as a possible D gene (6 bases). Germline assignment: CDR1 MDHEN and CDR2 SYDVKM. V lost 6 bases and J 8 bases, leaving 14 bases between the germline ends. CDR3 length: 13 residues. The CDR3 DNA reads TGTGCCAGCAGGGCACAGGGTTCGCATGAGCAGTTCTTC. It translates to CASRAQGSHEQFF.

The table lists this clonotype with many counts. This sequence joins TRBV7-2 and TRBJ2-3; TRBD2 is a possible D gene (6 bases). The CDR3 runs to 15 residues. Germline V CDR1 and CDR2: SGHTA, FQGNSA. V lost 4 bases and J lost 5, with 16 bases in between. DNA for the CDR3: TGTGCCAGCAGCTCCCAAGCCGGAGCGGGAGATACGCAGTATTTT. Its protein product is CASSSQAGAGDTQYF.

Here the CDR3 DNA reads TGTGCCAGCAGCTATCCGGGACAGAGTAATTCACCCCTCCACTTT. Translating gives CASSYPGQSNSPLHF. The V call is TRBV7-2, the J call TRBJ1-6, with 7 bases matching TRBD1. Germline CDR1 is SGHTA and CDR2 is FQGNSA. This CDR3 is built from 15 residues. J gave up 6 bases and V 4 bases, and 6 bases lay outside the gene matches.

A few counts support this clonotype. The CDR3 protein is CASRTGTGEETQYF. Written as DNA, the CDR3 is TGTGCCAGCAGGACCGGGACAGGGGAAGAGACCCAGTACTTC. The rearrangement joins TRBV7-8 to TRBJ2-5; 10 bases agree with TRBD1. This CDR3 is built from 14 residues. The V gene's germline CDR1 is SGHVS and CDR2 FQNEAQ. After removal of 6 bases from V and 3 bases from J, the junction contained 4 bases not matched to a gene. Full variable domain (rest looked up from reference TRBV7-8 and TRBJ2-5): GAGVSQSPRYKVAKRGQDVALRCDPISGHVSLFWYQQALGQGPEFLTYFQNEAQLDKSGLPSDRFFAERPEGSVSTLKIQRTQQEDSAVYLCASRTGTGEETQYFGPGTRLLVL.

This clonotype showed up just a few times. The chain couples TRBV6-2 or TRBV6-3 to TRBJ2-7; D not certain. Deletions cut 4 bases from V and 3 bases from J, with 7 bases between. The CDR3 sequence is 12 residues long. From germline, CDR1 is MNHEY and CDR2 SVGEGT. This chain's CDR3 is CASSLDGYEQYV. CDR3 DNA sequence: TGTGCCAGCAGTTTGGACGGCTACGAGCAGTACGTC.

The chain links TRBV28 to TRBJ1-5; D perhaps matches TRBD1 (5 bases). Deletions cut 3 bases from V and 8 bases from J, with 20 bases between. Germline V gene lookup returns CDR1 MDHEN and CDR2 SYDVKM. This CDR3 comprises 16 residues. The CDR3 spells CASSLYKAGRWKPQHF. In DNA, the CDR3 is TGTGCCAGCAGTTTGTATAAGGCAGGGAGATGGAAGCCCCAGCATTTT.

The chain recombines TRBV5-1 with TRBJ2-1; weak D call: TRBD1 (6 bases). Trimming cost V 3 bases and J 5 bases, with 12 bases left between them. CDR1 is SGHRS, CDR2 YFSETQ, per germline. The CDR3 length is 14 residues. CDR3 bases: TGCGCCAGCAGCTCCCAGGGGATCGACAATGAGCAGTTCTTC. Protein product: CASSSQGIDNEQFF.